One and the same sample provided the 4 T cell receptor beta chains below, sequenced in a study of blood T cell repertoires in COVID-19. The method was immunoSEQ multiplex PCR; TCRdb's version includes in-frame clones alone and lacks a portion of them. The repertoire consists of 250,000 to 300,000 clones, with over 70% occurring once and the leading ten covering roughly 10%. The sequencing sample was made of peripheral blood. Receptor source: an older woman with COVID-19, enrolled during active disease.

This clone was counted once. The chain is built from TRBV7-2 and TRBJ1-2, with 7 nucleotides matching TRBD1. Germline assignment: CDR1 SGHTA and CDR2 FQGNSA. The CDR3 has 17 amino acids. After removal of 0 bases from V and 0 bases from J, the junction contained 7 bases not matched to a gene. CDR3 sequence reads: CASSLAITGTANYGYTF. In DNA form, the CDR3 reads TGTGCCAGCAGCTTAGCCATAACCGGGACAGCTAACTATGGCTACACCTTC.

The CDR3 bases are TGTGCCTGGAGTACGAGAGCGGGAGGTGCAGATACGCAGTATTTT. Translation gives CAWSTRAGGADTQYF. This chain links TRBV30 with TRBJ2-3; TRBD2 matches at 9 bases. The ends lost 2 bases at V and 4 bases at J; junction bases unmatched: 7. This CDR3 has 15 amino acids. CDR1 and CDR2 from the germline V gene are GTSNPN and SVGIG (reference sequence).

The gene calls are TRBV4-1 and TRBJ2-7; D unresolved. V was trimmed by 2 bases and J by 1 base, leaving 6 bases between them. The germline CDR1 and CDR2 sequences are MGHRA and YSYEKL. CDR3 length: 13 amino acids. CDR3 bases: TGCGCCAGCAGCCAAAGTACATCCTACGAGCAGTACTTC. It encodes CASSQSTSYEQYF.

V is TRBV5-6 and J is TRBJ2-7; 8 bases map to TRBD2. After removal of 4 bases from V and 3 bases from J, the junction contained 9 bases not matched to a gene. This CDR3 region has 15 residues. Germline V gives CDR1 SGHDT, CDR2 YYEEEE. CDR3: CASSADGLAVYEQYF. The CDR3 nucleotides read TGTGCCAGCAGCGCCGACGGACTAGCAGTCTACGAGCAGTACTTC.